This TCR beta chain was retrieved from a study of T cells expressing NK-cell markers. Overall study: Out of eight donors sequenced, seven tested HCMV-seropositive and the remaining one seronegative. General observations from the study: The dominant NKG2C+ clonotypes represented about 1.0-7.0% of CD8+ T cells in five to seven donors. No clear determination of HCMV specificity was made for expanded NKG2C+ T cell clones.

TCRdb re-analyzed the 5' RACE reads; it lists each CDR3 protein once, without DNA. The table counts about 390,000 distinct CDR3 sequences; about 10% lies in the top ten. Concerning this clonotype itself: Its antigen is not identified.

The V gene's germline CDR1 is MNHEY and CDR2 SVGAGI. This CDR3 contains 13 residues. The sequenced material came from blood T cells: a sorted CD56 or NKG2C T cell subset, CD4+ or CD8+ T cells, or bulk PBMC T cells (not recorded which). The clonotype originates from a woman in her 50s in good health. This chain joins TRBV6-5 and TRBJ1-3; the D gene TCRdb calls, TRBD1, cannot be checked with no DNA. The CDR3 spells CASSWDRGNTIYF.